This T cell receptor beta chain was documented in a study of T-cell reconstitution after alpha-beta-depleted transplantation in children. Construction of the TCRbeta library involved unique molecular identifiers. One entry per CDR3 protein, called by TCRdb with MiXCR from the PCR reads. The sample includes about 370,000 distinct CDR3 sequences, around 21% seen only once; the top ten take less than 4.5%. The CDR3 has 13 residues. V was pared by 4 bases and J by 3 bases, with 9 bases between. CDR1 is SEHNR, CDR2 FQNEAQ, per germline (reference sequence). This chain joins TRBV7-9 and TRBJ1-2; D gene uncertain. This specimen was PBMCs from the stem cell graft donor, taken from the stem cell graft. The sequence derives from a human donor who donated a stem cell graft to a child with acute myeloid leukemia. The CDR3 coding sequence is TGTGCCAGCAGCTCGGAACTCTACTATGGCTACACCTTC. Encoded protein: CASSSELYYGYTF.